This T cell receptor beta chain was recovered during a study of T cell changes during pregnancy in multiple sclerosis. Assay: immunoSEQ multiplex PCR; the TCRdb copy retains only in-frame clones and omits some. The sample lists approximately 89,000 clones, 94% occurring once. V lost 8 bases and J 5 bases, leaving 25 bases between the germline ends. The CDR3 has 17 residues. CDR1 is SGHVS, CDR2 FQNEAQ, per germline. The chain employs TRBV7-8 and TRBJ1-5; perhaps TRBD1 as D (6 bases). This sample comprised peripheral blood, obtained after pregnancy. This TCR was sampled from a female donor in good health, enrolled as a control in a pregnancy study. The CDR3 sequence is CASRAVGATISDQPQHF. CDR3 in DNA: TGTGCCAGCCGGGCGGTGGGGGCAACGATATCAGATCAGCCCCAGCATTTT.